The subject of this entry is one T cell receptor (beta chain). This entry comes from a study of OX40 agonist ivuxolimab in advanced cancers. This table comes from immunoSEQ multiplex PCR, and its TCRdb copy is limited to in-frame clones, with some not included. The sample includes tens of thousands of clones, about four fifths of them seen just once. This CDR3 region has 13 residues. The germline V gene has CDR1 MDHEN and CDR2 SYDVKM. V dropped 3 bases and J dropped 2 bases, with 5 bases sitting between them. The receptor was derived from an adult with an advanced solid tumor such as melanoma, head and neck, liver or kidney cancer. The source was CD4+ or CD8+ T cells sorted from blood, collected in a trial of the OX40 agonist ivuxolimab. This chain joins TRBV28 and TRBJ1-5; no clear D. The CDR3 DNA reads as TGTGCCAGCAGTTTTGAGGGCAATCAGCCCCAGCATTTT. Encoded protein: CASSFEGNQPQHF.